One sample yielded the 18 T cell receptor beta chains listed below, sequenced in a study of identical twins. TCRdb redid the calling of the 5' RACE reads with MiXCR, one entry per CDR3 protein. The profile shows roughly 260,000 distinct CDR3 sequences, over 11% of them singletons. The sample consisted of memory (CD45RO+) T cells sorted from blood. These TCRs come from a woman aged 18-30 years in good health.

The chain couples TRBV5-1 to TRBJ1-1; D is perhaps TRBD1 (6 bases). CDR1 is SGHRS, CDR2 YFSETQ, per germline. V was trimmed by 6 bases and J by 6 bases, leaving 9 bases between them. The CDR3 is made up of 11 amino acids. CDR3 residues: CASKGEAEAFF. CDR3 sequence (DNA): TGCGCCAGCAAGGGGGAAGCTGAAGCTTTCTTT.

The V gene is TRBV9, the J gene TRBJ1-2; 9 bases align to TRBD1. Germline V lookup: CDR1 SGDLS, CDR2 YYNGEE. After removal of 4 bases from V and 4 bases from J, the junction contained 5 bases not matched to a gene. This CDR3 is built from 14 residues. CDR3 nucleotides: TGTGCCAGCAGCACCAGACAGGGGGTCTATGGCTACACCTTC. It is translated as CASSTRQGVYGYTF. The entire variable domain, with the rest obtained from reference TRBV9 and TRBJ1-2, is as follows: DSGVTQTPKHLITATGQRVTLRCSPRSGDLSVYWYQQSLDQGLQFLIQYYNGEERAKGNILERFSAQQFPDLHSELNLSSLELGDSALYFCASSTRQGVYGYTFGSGTRLTVV.

The rearrangement joins TRBV12-3 or TRBV12-4 to TRBJ2-7; D perhaps matches TRBD2 (5 bases). The CDR3 contains 13 residues. V lost 6 bases and J lost 5, with 14 bases in between. CDR3 DNA sequence: TGTGCCAGCAGCTACGTTGAGGGCGACGAGCAGTACTTC. Its protein is CASSYVEGDEQYF.

This clonotype was counted many times. The chain links TRBV12-3 or TRBV12-4 to TRBJ1-1, with a weak D call TRBD1 (6 bases). CDR3 length equals 15 residues. The V end was cut by 8 bases, the J end by 1 base, with 17 bases between. This CDR3 is CASHSGGRANTEAFF. The CDR3 DNA sequence: TGTGCCAGCCACTCGGGGGGGCGGGCGAACACTGAAGCTTTCTTT.

The V call is TRBV5-6, the J call TRBJ2-3; D is possibly TRBD2 (5 bases). Germline V gene lookup returns CDR1 SGHDT and CDR2 YYEEEE. V dropped 2 bases and J dropped 3 bases, with 10 bases sitting between them. The CDR3 totals 14 residues. CDR3 DNA sequence: TGTGCCAGCAGCTTATCAGAGGGTACAGATACGCAGTATTTT. It yields the protein CASSLSEGTDTQYF.

Many counts were recorded for this clonotype. This chain links TRBV10-3 with TRBJ1-2; 8 bases are a match to TRBD1. Germline V CDR1 and CDR2: ENHRY, SYGVKD. J was trimmed by 2 bases and V by 5 bases; bases with no gene match: 10. There are 16 residues in the CDR3. CDR3 DNA sequence: TGTGCCATCAGTACCTCAGGACAGGGAAGGAACTATGGCTACACCTTC. Translation gives CAISTSGQGRNYGYTF.

This clonotype was counted between two and nine times. The chain is built from TRBV24-1 and TRBJ2-5; a weak D match, TRBD2 (6 bases). V was clipped by 4 bases and J by 4 bases, with 6 bases between them. In germline, CDR1 is KGHDR, CDR2 SFDVKD. The CDR3 totals 12 residues. The CDR3 loop is CATSDGRETQYF. The CDR3 DNA sequence: TGTGCCACCAGTGACGGGAGAGAGACCCAGTACTTC.

The chain employs TRBV7-9 and TRBJ2-3; D gene ambiguous. This CDR3 region has 14 residues. The ends were cut back, 1 base at V and 8 bases at J, with 13 bases in the middle. Germline V lookup: CDR1 SEHNR, CDR2 FQNEAQ (reference sequence). The CDR3 DNA sequence: TGTGCCAGCAGCTTAGAGGCGACCACAAGTACGCAGTATTTT. Amino acid sequence: CASSLEATTSTQYF. Full variable domain (outside the CDR3, taken from reference TRBV7-9 and TRBJ2-3): DTGVSQNPRHKITKRGQNVTFRCDPISEHNRLYWYRQTLGQGPEFLTYFQNEAQLEKSRLLSDRFSAERPKGSFSTLEIQRTEQGDSAMYLCASSLEATTSTQYFGPGTRLTVL.

The rearrangement uses TRBV12-3 or TRBV12-4 and TRBJ1-1; D gene ambiguous. V lost 3 bases and J lost 3, with 11 bases in between. The CDR3 runs to 14 residues. The CDR3 region is CASSLSSWDTEAFF. DNA for the CDR3: TGTGCCAGCAGTTTGTCGTCCTGGGACACTGAAGCTTTCTTT.

In this sample, this clonotype turned up a few times. The chain uses TRBV21-1 and TRBJ2-3. TRBV21-1 represents a pseudogene. CDR3 length: 12 residues. The CDR3 nucleotides are TGTGCCAGCGGGGAAGCCGGAGATACGCAGTATTTT. It is translated as CASGEAGDTQYF.

This chain connects TRBV20-1 to TRBJ2-7, with D perhaps assigned TRBD1 or TRBD2 (5 bases each). Trimming pared 1 base from V and 2 bases from J, leaving 15 bases between. The CDR3 is 15 amino acids. Per germline, CDR1 DFQATT and CDR2 SNEGSKA (reference sequence). CDR3 coding DNA: TGCAGTGCTAGAGCTAACTTTGGGGGAGCCTACGAGCAGTACTTC. It translates to CSARANFGGAYEQYF.

The CDR3 reads CASSPSGASTDTQYF. CDR3 bases: TGCGCCAGCAGCCCGAGCGGGGCTAGCACAGATACGCAGTATTTT. This rearrangement joins TRBV5-1 to TRBJ2-3, with 7 positions matching TRBD2. Germline V gene sequence: CDR1 SGHRS, CDR2 YFSETQ. The CDR3 extends over 15 amino acids. V shed 4 bases, J shed 0 bases, and the junction held 5 bases outside the gene matches. Filled out from reference TRBV5-1 and TRBJ2-3, the complete variable domain reads KAGVTQTPRYLIKTRGQQVTLSCSPISGHRSVSWYQQTPGQGLQFLFEYFSETQRNKGNFPGRFSGRQFSNSRSEMNVSTLELGDSALYLCASSPSGASTDTQYFGPGTRLTVL.

The table lists this clonotype with a few counts. This rearrangement joins TRBV5-4 to TRBJ1-1, with 10 positions matching TRBD1. Trimming took 4 bases from V and 10 from J; bases not matched to a gene: 10. Looked up from germline, CDR1 is SGHNT and CDR2 is YYREEE (reference sequence). The CDR3 runs 14 residues. The DNA of the CDR3 is TGTGCCAGCAGCGGCCCGGGACAGGGGTTCCTAGCTTTCTTT. Translating it yields CASSGPGQGFLAFF.

V is TRBV3-1 and J is TRBJ2-3; D perhaps matches TRBD1 (5 bases). Trimming left V 5 bases short and J 1 base short, with 13 bases between. CDR1 and CDR2 (germline): LGHDT, YNNKEL (reference sequence). This CDR3 has 15 amino acids. In DNA, the CDR3 is TGTGCCAGCAGCAGAAGACAGTCGCGCACAGATACGCAGTATTTT. Amino acids: CASSRRQSRTDTQYF.

This clonotype was counted a few times. The chain links TRBV20-1 to TRBJ2-7; 10 bases fit TRBD1. Per the germline V gene, CDR1 is DFQATT and CDR2 is SNEGSKA (reference sequence). This CDR3 is 15 amino acids long. V dropped 5 bases and J dropped 2; count of bases not matched to a gene: 9. The CDR3 loop is CSAGGTGDTTYEQYF. In DNA, the CDR3 is TGCAGTGCTGGAGGGACAGGGGATACCACCTACGAGCAGTACTTC.

This clonotype was found many times. The chain uses TRBV6-1 and TRBJ1-5; possibly TRBD1 for D (5 bases). The V end lost 11 bases, the J end lost 2 bases, and 13 bases lay between the germline ends. The CDR3 sequence is 13 residues long. The germline V gene encodes CDR1 MNHNS and CDR2 SASEGT. CDR3 nucleotides: TGTGCCTCCAGGGTATTCGGCAATCAGCCCCAGCATTTT. It specifies CASRVFGNQPQHF.

This clonotype occurred a few times. The V and J genes are TRBV7-9 and TRBJ1-1; D is undetermined. The V end was cut by 5 bases, the J end by 5 bases, with 12 bases between. The germline CDR1 and CDR2 sequences are SEHNR and FQNEAQ (reference sequence). The length of the CDR3 is 13 residues. The CDR3 coding sequence is TGTGCCAGCAGCCTCCAGGAAAGGACTGAAGCTTTCTTT. This sequence encodes CASSLQERTEAFF.

The rearrangement uses TRBV11-1 and TRBJ2-1; TRBD2 aligns across 12 bases. Trimming cost V 4 bases and J 3 bases; bases outside gene matches: 10. Germline CDR1 reads SGHAT; CDR2 reads FQDESV (reference sequence). The CDR3 sequence is 18 residues long. CDR3 nucleotide sequence: TGTGCCAGCAGCTCTCGACTAGCGGGAGTTCACAACTACAATGAGCAGTTCTTC. It yields the protein CASSSRLAGVHNYNEQFF.